This T cell receptor beta chain was found in a study of metastatic and nonmetastatic thyroid tumors. Germline V gives CDR1 MNHNS, CDR2 SASEGT. Trimming removed 5 bases from V and 0 bases from J; junction bases left unmatched: 3. The CDR3 spans 15 residues. General observations from the study: According to reports, the diversity of TCR beta was significantly higher in malignant thyroid tumors than in benign nodules, and this held in both blood and tumor samples.

No patient had received any treatment before thyroid surgery. TCRdb re-called clones from the PCR reads using MiXCR. The table has about 92,000 clones, just under 15% seen once. Notes on this clone: Antigen unknown.

This clonotype originated in a female donor with papillary thyroid cancer or a benign thyroid nodule (not recorded which). Some clones in this sample may be carry-over from other donors' samples. Sequenced input: blood. The chain has TRBV6-1 and TRBJ1-4; 7 nucleotides line up with TRBD1. CDR3 residues: CASSLQGATNEKLFF. The CDR3 DNA is TGTGCCAGCAGTCTTCAGGGGGCAACTAATGAAAAACTGTTTTTT.